This note documents a single T cell receptor (beta chain) sequence. Its antigen is currently unknown. This sample stems from a study of cytomegalovirus exposure and HLA in healthy donors. Trimming stripped 6 bases from V and 0 bases from J, with 12 bases between. The CDR3 is made up of 15 amino acids. Germline V gene lookup returns CDR1 LNHDA and CDR2 SQIVND (reference sequence). Study observations and caveats: Most of the TCR beta V segments (in an earlier analysis) were productive either about 87% or about 30% of the time. Later, TCR association rates were found to vary by HLA locus, highest for DRB1 and lowest for HLA-C.

The PCR made use of 60 Vbeta and 13 Jbeta primers. Data came from immunoSEQ multiplex PCR; TCRdb stores just in-frame clones and leaves some out. The sample shows 110,000 or so clones, approximately 82% of them seen only once. Sequenced material: PBMCs. J is TRBJ2-1 and V is TRBV19, with D perhaps matching TRBD1 (7 bases). The sequence was obtained from a middle-aged man in good health and CMV-seropositive. The CDR3 DNA reads TGTGCCAGTAGGGCAGGGGGGTTCTCCTACAATGAGCAGTTCTTC. Its protein is CASRAGGFSYNEQFF.